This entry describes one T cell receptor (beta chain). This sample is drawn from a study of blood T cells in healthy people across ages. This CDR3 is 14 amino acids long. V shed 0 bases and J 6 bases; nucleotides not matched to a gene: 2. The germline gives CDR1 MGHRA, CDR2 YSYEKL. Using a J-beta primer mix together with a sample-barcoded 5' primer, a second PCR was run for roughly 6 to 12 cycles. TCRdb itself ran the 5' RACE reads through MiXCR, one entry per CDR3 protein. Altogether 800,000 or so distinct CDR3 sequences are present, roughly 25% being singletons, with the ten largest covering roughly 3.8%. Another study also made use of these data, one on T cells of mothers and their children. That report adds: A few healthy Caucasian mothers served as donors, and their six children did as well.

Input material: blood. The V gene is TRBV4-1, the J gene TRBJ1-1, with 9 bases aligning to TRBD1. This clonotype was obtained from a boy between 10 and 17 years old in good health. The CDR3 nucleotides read TGCGCCAGCAGCCAAGATACAGGGGGCTCTGAAGCTTTCTTT. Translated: CASSQDTGGSEAFF.